This T cell receptor (beta chain) emerged from a study of CD8+ T cells in alopecia areata (dated by TCRdb to between 2017 and 2018). Notes on the research overall: The treated patients, all with moderate-to-severe alopecia areata, were enrolled in an open-label pilot trial of oral tofacitinib given at 5 to 10 mg twice daily. Biopsies were taken from tofacitinib-treated patients at baseline and again at 4 and 24 weeks into treatment, and several of those patients also had a later scalp biopsy. Clonality in the scalp was compared among normal scalp (n=4), patchy alopecia areata scalp (n=8), and alopecia totalis/universalis scalp (n=8). RNA was obtained with the PAXgene miRNA kit for fixed scalp, the miRNeasy kit for PBMCs, and the RNeasy kit for mouse skin. Tofacitinib was given for 6 to 18 months, followed by 6 months of follow-up off drug to assess delayed response and recurrence. Human TCRbeta sequencing covered scalp tissue and sorted CD4+ and CD8+ peripheral blood T cells from patchy and totalis/universalis alopecia areata patients and healthy controls. The SALT score, which quantifies the percentage of affected scalp surface area, was used to measure disease severity in treated patients. High-throughput TCRbeta sequencing was used to examine T cell clonal expansion in alopecia areata in both the C3H/HeJ mouse model and human patients. Amplification of TCRbeta CDR3 regions was done by immunoSEQ multiplex PCR using 35 Vbeta forward primers and 13 Jbeta reverse primers.

The library was prepared using the immunoSEQ multiplex PCR assay. RNA was extracted from all samples and reverse transcribed into cDNA, which served as template for TCR sequencing. SuperScript III was used to make first-strand cDNA, primed with a 2:1 mix of oligo-dT and random hexamers. A synthetic immune receptor repertoire was used to measure amplification bias, and any remaining bias was corrected computationally. In the paper's pipeline: Raw reads were preprocessed to remove errors, and CDR3 was defined according to IMGT conventions as the region from the conserved cysteine to phenylalanine. Clonality was computed by normalizing Shannon entropy by log2 of the number of productive unique TCRs and subtracting the result from 1. Whether each scalp clone was CD4 or CD8 was inferred by checking scalp TCRbeta sequences against the CD4 and CD8 repertoires from sorted blood. The table comes from immuneACCESS by way of TCRdb, which keeps in-frame sequences with V and J called. Part of the clones is missing from these tables; in studies checked, under half for an unresolved V gene and the rest for unknown reasons. V and J calls and clone size are those listed in that table; D and trimming were worked out from the DNA. This sample holds 60,000 to 90,000 clones; roughly 70% were observed only once. The ten largest clones represent around a quarter of the sample.

The germline V gene yields SGHTA for CDR1 and FQGTGA for CDR2. Measured from the cysteine to the phenylalanine, the CDR3 is 14 residues long. The only DNA kept is the CDR3, 42 bases in frame from the first base. V loses 5 bases, J loses 3 bases, and the germline ends lie 13 bases apart. General conclusions and limits of the study: Because the treated cohort was small and included a single nonresponder, larger studies are needed to assess links between baseline CD8+ expansion and response. Shared TCR sequences between patients were less evident than in mice, which may be partly attributable to HLA diversity in the patient population. Scalp clonality and the number of expanded CD8+ clones among the top 100 scalp clones were significantly decreased by tofacitinib. Scalp TCR repertoire analysis is complicated because resident alphabeta T cells in normal human skin are also sequenced, whereas mouse skin is dominated by gammadelta T cells. Many expanded lesional clones persisted in scalp and blood during tofacitinib treatment, which may partly explain relapse after stopping treatment. Compared with normal scalp, lesional scalp had higher clonality and more expanded CD8+ clones, particularly in alopecia totalis/universalis, a pattern that suggests antigenic drive.

The sample's time point, from its label and the paper: roughly 24 weeks on oral tofacitinib. The treatment or condition label here, explained by the study, means: oral pan-JAK inhibitor, 5-10 mg twice daily. Lesional scalp punch biopsies and peripheral blood were obtained from alopecia areata patients. After PBMCs were isolated by density centrifugation and stained for CD3, CD4 and CD8, a FACSAria was used to sort CD4+ and CD8+ T cells. This clone was counted once. The specificity of this receptor is unknown. The record has no base qualities; no much larger clone is one base away. The V gene is TRBV7-3 and the J gene is TRBJ1-1; the D region possibly corresponds to TRBD1 (5 bases align). The receptor was isolated from a human donor with alopecia areata. The material was CD8+ T cells sorted from blood, obtained at week 24, from a patient treated with tofacitinib. The CDR3 protein is CASSRDSGDTEAFF. The sequenced DNA: TGTGCCAGCAGCCGCGACAGTGGGGACACTGAAGCTTTCTTT.